The present TCR beta chain was sequenced within a study of cytomegalovirus exposure and HLA in healthy donors. A single count supports this clone. In the PCR, 60 Vbeta and 13 Jbeta primers were used. Profiled with immunoSEQ multiplex PCR; TCRdb holds only in-frame clones, not every one. The sample yields roughly 160,000 clones, more than 75% seen once. The CDR3 is made up of 12 amino acids. V shed 1 base and J shed 5 bases, with 5 bases lying between them. Germline V CDR1 and CDR2: LNHNV, YYDKDF (reference sequence). This TCR was recovered from a man aged 25 to 45 in good health and CMV-seropositive. The rearrangement links TRBV15 to TRBJ2-5; D gene unclear. The specimen sequenced was PBMCs. The CDR3 spells CATSRVRETQYF. The CDR3 coding sequence is TGTGCCACCAGCAGAGTGCGGGAGACCCAGTACTTC.